This TCR beta chain was recovered during a study of tumor and adjacent non-tumor tissue in lung cancer. Study in general: Stage I to III disease affected about ten men and roughly 5 women aged 31 to 76.

This sample's RNA came from whole unsorted tissue. Between August and November 2014, newly diagnosed, chemotherapy-naive lung cancer patients underwent thoracic surgery in China. V lost 5 bases and J 2 bases, leaving 19 bases between the germline ends. Germline V CDR1 and CDR2: SGHAT, FQDESV (reference sequence). This CDR3 spans 17 amino acids. TCRbeta libraries were built with three rounds of nested PCR, modified from ARM-PCR. TCRdb re-called the multiplex PCR reads with MiXCR, one entry per CDR3 protein. The table records 200,000 or so distinct CDR3 sequences, 70% to 75% of them present only once. Sequenced: lung tumor tissue. V usage is TRBV11-1 and J usage is TRBJ2-1; TRBD2 might be the D (5 bases). This clonotype was obtained from a man between 60 and 70 years old with non-small cell lung cancer. The CDR3 protein is CASSESYSVGAYNEQFF. The CDR3 DNA follows: TGTGCCAGCAGCGAATCCTATAGCGTTGGGGCCTACAATGAGCAGTTCTTC.